This TCR beta chain was obtained from a study of cytomegalovirus exposure and HLA in healthy donors. After removal of 3 bases from V and 6 bases from J, the junction contained 4 bases not matched to a gene. Germline V gene lookup returns CDR1 SGHRS and CDR2 YFSETQ. CDR3 length: 15 amino acids. Primers included in the PCR were 60 Vbeta and 13 Jbeta primers. The data were produced by immunoSEQ multiplex PCR, yet TCRdb's version contains in-frame clones alone and is incomplete. The sample lists 90,000 to 150,000 clones, 77% seen once, with 5.8% in the top ten. This clonotype originated in a man aged 18 to 30 in good health and CMV-seropositive. Sequenced sample: PBMCs. V and J are TRBV5-1 and TRBJ2-1, with 12 bases fitting TRBD2. The CDR3 spells CASSSSGGAFNEQFF. In DNA, the CDR3 is TGCGCCAGCAGCTCTAGCGGGGGGGCCTTCAATGAGCAGTTCTTC.